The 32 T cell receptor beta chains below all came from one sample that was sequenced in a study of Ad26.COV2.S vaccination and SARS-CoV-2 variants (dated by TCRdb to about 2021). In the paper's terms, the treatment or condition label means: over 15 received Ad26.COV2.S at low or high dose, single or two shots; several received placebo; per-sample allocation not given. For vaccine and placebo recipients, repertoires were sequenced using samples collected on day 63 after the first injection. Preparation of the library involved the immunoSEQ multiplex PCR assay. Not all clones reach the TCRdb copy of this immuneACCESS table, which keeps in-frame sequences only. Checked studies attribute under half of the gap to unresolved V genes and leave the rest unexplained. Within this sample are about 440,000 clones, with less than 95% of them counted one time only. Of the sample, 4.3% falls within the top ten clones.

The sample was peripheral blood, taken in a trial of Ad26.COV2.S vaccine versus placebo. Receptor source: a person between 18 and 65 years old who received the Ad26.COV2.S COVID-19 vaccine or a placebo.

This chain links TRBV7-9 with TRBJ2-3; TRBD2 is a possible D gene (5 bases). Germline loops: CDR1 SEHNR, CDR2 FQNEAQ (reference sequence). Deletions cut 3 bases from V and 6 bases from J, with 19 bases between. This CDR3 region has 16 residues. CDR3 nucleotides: TGTGCCAGCAGCTTCTCGGGATCATCCGCCCCGGATACGCAGTATTTT. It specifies CASSFSGSSAPDTQYF. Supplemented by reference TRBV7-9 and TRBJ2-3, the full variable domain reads DTGVSQNPRHKITKRGQNVTFRCDPISEHNRLYWYRQTLGQGPEFLTYFQNEAQLEKSRLLSDRFSAERPKGSFSTLEIQRTEQGDSAMYLCASSFSGSSAPDTQYFGPGTRLTVL.

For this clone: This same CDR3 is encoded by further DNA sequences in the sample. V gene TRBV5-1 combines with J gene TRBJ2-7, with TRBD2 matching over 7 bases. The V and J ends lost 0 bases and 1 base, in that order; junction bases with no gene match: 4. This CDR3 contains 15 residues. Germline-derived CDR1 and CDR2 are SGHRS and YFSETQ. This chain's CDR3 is CASSLVLAESYEQYF. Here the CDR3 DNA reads TGCGCCAGCAGCTTGGTGCTAGCGGAGTCCTACGAGCAGTACTTC.

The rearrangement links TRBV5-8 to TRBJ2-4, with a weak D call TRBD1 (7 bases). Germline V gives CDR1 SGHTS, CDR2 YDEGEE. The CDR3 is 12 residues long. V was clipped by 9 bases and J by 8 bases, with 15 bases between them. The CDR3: CAILRGEDIQYF. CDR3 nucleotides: TGTGCCATCCTCAGGGGGGAGGACATTCAGTACTTC. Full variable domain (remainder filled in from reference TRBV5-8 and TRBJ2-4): EAGVTQSPTHLIKTRGQQATLRCSPISGHTSVYWYQQALGLGLQFLLWYDEGEERNRGNFPPRFSGRQFPNYSSELNVNALELEDSALYLCAILRGEDIQYFGAGTRLSVL.

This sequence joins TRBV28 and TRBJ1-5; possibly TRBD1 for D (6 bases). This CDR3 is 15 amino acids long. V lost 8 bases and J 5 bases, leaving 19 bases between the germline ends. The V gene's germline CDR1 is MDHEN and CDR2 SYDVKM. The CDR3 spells CASASPGEVDQPQHF. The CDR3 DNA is TGTGCCAGCGCCTCACCAGGGGAGGTGGATCAGCCCCAGCATTTT. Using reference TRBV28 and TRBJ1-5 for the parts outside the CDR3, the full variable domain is DVKVTQSSRYLVKRTGEKVFLECVQDMDHENMFWYRQDPGLGLRLIYFSYDVKMKEKGDIPEGYSVSREKKERFSLILESASTNQTSMYLCASASPGEVDQPQHFGDGTRLSIL.

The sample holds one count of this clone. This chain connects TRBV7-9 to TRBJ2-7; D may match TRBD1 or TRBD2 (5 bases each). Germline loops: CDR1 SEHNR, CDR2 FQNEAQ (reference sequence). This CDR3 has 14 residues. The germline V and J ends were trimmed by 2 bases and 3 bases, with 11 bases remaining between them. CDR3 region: CASSLSGTGYEQYF. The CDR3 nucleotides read TGTGCCAGCAGCTTATCAGGGACGGGCTACGAGCAGTACTTC.

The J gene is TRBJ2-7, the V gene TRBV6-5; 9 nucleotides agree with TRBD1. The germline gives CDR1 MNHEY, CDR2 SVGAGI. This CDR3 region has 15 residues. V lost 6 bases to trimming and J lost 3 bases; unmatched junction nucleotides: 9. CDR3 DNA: TGTGCCAGCAGAAGCGGACAGGGGAGCCTCTACGAGCAGTACTTC. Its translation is CASRSGQGSLYEQYF.

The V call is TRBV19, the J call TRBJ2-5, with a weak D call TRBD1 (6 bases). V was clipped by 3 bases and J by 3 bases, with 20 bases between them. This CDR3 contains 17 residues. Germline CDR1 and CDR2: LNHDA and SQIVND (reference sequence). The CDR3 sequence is CASSISGVYEGEETQYF. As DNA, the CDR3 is TGTGCCAGTAGTATCTCCGGAGTCTACGAGGGGGAAGAGACCCAGTACTTC. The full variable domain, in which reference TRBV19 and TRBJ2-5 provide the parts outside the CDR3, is DGGITQSPKYLFRKEGQNVTLSCEQNLNHDAMYWYRQDPGQGLRLIYYSQIVNDFQKGDIAEGYSVSREKKESFPLTVTSAQKNPTAFYLCASSISGVYEGEETQYFGPGTRLLVL.

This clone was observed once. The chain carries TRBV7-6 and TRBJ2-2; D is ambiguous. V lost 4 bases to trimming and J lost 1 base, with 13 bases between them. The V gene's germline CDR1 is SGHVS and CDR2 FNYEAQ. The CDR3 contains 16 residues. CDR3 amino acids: CASSYLRTGNTGELFF. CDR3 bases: TGTGCCAGCAGCTACCTCCGGACGGGGAACACCGGGGAGCTGTTTTTT.

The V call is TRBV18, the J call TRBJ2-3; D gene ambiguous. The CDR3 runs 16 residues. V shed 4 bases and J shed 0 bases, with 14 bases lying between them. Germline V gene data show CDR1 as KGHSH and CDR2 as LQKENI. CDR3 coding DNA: TGTGCCAGCTCACAGTATAGCACAGCTAGCACAGATACGCAGTATTTT. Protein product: CASSQYSTASTDTQYF.

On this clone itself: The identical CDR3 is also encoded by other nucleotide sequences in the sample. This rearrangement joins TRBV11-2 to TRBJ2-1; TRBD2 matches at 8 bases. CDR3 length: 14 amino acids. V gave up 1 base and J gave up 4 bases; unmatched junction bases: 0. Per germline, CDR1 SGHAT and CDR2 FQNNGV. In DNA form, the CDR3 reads TGTGCCAGCAGCTTAGCGGGAGGGTACAATGAGCAGTTCTTC. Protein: CASSLAGGYNEQFF.

CDR3 in amino acids: CASSLAGQGAHTQYF. CDR3 bases: TGTGCCAGCAGCTTAGCGGGGCAGGGGGCGCATACGCAGTATTTT. The chain uses TRBV7-6 and TRBJ2-3, with 8 bases aligning to TRBD1. V lost 0 bases and J lost 7; bases outside the gene matches: 6. The CDR3 contains 15 residues. Germline CDR1 SGHVS, CDR2 FNYEAQ.

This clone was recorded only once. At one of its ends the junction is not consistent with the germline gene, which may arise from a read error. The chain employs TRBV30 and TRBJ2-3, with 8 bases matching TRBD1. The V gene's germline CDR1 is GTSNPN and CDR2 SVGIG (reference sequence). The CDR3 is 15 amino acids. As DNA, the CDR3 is TGTGCCTGGACCACCGACGACAGGGGCGCAGATACGCAGTGTTTT. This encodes CAWTTDDRGADTQCF.

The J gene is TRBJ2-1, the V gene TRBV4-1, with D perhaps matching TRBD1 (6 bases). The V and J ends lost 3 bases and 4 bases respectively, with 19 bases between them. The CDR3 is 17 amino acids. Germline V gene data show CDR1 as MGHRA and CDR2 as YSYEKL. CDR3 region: CASSQGFGTITYNEQFF. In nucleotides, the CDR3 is TGCGCCAGCAGCCAGGGGTTTGGGACAATTACATACAATGAGCAGTTCTTC.

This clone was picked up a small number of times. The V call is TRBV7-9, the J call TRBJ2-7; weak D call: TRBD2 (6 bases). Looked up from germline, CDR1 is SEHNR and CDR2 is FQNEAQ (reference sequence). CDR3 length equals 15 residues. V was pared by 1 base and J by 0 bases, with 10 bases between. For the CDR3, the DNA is TGTGCCAGCAGCTTAGAAGGCGGGAACTCCTACGAGCAGTACTTC. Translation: CASSLEGGNSYEQYF.

CDR3 nucleotide sequence: TGTGCCAGTAGTATAAGGGACAGGGGGGAAGCTTTCTTT. The encoded protein is CASSIRDRGEAFF. The chain employs TRBV19 and TRBJ1-1, with 11 positions matching TRBD1. This CDR3 is 13 amino acids long. Germline loops: CDR1 LNHDA, CDR2 SQIVND (reference sequence). V shed 2 bases, J shed 8 bases, and the junction held 1 base outside the gene matches.

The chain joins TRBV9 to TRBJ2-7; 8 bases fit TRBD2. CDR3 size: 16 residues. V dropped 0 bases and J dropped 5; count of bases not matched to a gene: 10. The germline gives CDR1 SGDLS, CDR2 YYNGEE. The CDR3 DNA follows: TGTGCCAGCAGCGTAGAAATTGGTAGCGGGGTTGACGAGCAGTACTTC. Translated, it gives CASSVEIGSGVDEQYF.

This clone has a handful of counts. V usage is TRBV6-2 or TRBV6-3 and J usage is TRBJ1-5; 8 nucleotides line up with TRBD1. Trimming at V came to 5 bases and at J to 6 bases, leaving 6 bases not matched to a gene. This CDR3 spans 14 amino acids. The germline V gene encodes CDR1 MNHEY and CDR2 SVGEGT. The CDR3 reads CASSRPGGTQPQHF. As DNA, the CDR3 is TGTGCCAGCAGTCGCCCAGGGGGCACTCAGCCCCAGCATTTT.

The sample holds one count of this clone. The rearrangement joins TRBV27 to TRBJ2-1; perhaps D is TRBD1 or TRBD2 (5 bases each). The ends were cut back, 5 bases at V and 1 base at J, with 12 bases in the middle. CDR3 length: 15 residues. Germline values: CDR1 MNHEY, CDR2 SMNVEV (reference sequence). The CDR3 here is CASSPQGRSYNEQFF. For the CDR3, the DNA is TGTGCCAGCAGTCCCCAGGGACGGTCCTACAATGAGCAGTTCTTC.

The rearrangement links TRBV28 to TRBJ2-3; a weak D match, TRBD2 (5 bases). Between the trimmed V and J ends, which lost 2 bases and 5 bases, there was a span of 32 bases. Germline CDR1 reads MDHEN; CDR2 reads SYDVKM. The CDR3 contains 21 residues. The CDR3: CASSLQRAAQRPGNRRDTQYF. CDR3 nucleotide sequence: TGTGCCAGCAGTTTACAGAGGGCAGCCCAACGCCCTGGGAATCGGAGAGATACGCAGTATTTT.

The CDR3 coding sequence is TGTGCCAGCAACGCTCTAGCGGGGGGATACAATGAGCAGTTCTTC. It is translated as CASNALAGGYNEQFF. The rearrangement links TRBV2 to TRBJ2-1; 11 bases agree with TRBD2. CDR3 size: 15 residues. Germline CDR1 and CDR2: SNHLY and FYNNEI. J lost 4 bases, V lost 7 bases, and 6 bases had no gene match.

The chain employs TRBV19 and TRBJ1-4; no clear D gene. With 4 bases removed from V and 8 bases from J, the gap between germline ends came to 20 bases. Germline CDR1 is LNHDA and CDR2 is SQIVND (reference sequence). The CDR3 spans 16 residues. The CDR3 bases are TGTGCCAGTAGTAGACCTCCGAGACGTCAACGGGAAAAACTGTTTTTT. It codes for CASSRPPRRQREKLFF.

The CDR3 here is CASSQITGLGTGELFF. CDR3 nucleotide sequence: TGTGCCAGCAGCCAGATCACAGGATTGGGCACCGGGGAGCTGTTTTTT. The J gene is TRBJ2-2, the V gene TRBV7-9, with a possible D match to TRBD1 (5 bases). The CDR3 sequence is 16 residues long. Trimming took 5 bases from V and 4 from J, leaving 17 bases between them. In germline, CDR1 is SEHNR, CDR2 FQNEAQ (reference sequence).

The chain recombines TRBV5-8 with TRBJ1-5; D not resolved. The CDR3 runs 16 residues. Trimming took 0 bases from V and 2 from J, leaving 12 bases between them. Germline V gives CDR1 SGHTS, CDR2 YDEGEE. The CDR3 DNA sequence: TGTGCCAGCAGCTTGGGACTCACCGGGGGCAATCAGCCCCAGCATTTT. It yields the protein CASSLGLTGGNQPQHF.

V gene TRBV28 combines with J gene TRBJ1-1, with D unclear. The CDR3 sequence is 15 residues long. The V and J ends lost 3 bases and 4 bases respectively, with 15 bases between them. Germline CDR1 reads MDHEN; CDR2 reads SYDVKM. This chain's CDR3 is CASSLGTVGLTEAFF. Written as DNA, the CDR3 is TGTGCCAGCAGTTTGGGAACAGTAGGGCTCACTGAAGCTTTCTTT. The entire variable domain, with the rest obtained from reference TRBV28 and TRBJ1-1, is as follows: DVKVTQSSRYLVKRTGEKVFLECVQDMDHENMFWYRQDPGLGLRLIYFSYDVKMKEKGDIPEGYSVSREKKERFSLILESASTNQTSMYLCASSLGTVGLTEAFFGQGTRLTVV.

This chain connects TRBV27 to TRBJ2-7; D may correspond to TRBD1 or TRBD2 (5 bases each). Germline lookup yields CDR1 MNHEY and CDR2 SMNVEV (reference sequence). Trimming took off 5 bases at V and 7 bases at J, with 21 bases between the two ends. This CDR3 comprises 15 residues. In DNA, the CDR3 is TGTGCCAGCAGTCCTCCCCCGGGACCCTTCGGGGAGCAGTACTTC. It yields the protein CASSPPPGPFGEQYF.

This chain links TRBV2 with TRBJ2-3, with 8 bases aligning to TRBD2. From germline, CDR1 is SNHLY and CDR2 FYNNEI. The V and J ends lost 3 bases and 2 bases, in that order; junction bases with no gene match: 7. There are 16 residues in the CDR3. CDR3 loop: CASSEGAGGYTDTQYF. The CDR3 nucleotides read TGTGCCAGCAGTGAGGGTGCGGGAGGATACACAGATACGCAGTATTTT.

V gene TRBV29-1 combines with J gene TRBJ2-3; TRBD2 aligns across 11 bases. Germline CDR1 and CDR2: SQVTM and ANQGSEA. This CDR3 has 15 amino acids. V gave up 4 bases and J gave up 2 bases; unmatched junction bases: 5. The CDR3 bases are TGCAGCGTTGGGACTAGCGGGCCCTTCACAGATACGCAGTATTTT. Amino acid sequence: CSVGTSGPFTDTQYF.

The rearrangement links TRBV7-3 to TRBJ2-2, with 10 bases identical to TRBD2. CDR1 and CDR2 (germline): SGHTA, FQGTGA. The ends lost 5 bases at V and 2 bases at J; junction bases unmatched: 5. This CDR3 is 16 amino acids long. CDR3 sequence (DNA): TGTGCCAGCAGCGACGGACTAGCGGCTAACACCGGGGAGCTGTTTTTT. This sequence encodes CASSDGLAANTGELFF. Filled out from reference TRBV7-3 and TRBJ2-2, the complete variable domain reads GAGVSQTPSNKVTEKGKYVELRCDPISGHTALYWYRQSLGQGPEFLIYFQGTGAADDSGLPNDRFFAVRPEGSVSTLKIQRTERGDSAVYLCASSDGLAANTGELFFGEGSRLTVL.

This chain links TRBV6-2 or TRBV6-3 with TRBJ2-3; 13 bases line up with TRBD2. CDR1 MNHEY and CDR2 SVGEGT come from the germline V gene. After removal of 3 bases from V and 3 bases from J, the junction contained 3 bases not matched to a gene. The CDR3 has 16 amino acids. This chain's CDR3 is CASSYQGLAGTDTQYF. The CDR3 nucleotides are TGTGCCAGCAGTTATCAGGGACTAGCGGGAACAGATACGCAGTATTTT.

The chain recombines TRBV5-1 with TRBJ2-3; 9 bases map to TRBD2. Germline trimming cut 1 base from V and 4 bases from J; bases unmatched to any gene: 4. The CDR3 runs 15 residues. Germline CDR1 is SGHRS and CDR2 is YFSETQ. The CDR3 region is CASSLSAGGPDTQYF. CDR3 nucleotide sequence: TGCGCCAGCAGCTTGTCTGCGGGAGGGCCAGATACGCAGTATTTT.

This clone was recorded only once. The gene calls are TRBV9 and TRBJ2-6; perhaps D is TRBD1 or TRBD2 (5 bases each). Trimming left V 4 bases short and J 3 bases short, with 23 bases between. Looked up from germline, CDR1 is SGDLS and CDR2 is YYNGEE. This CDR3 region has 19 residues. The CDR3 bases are TGTGCCAGCAGCTTTAGCTTATACGGGGCGTTAAGTGGGGCCAACGTCCTGACTTTC. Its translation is CASSFSLYGALSGANVLTF.

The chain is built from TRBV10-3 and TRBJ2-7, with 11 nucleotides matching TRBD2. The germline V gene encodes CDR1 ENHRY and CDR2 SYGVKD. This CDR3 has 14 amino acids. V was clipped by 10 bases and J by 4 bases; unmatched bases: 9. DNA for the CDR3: TGTGCCACTTCAAATAGCGGGAGGGCGTACGAGCAGTACTTC. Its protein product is CATSNSGRAYEQYF.